These 13 T cell receptor beta chains were all obtained from the same sample, sequenced in a study of T cells in Graves' hyperthyroidism and ophthalmopathy. It was RNA transcripts that yielded the amplified TCR beta CDR3 regions. Primed by the HTBI set, a first-round RT-PCR was run on the TCR CDR3. TCRdb re-analysed the multiplex PCR reads in MiXCR, keeping a single row per CDR3 protein. The sample yields about 680,000 distinct CDR3 sequences, roughly 32% seen once. The sequenced sample was blood. The receptors derive from a woman aged 40-49 years with Graves' hyperthyroidism.

As regards this clonotype: Since a much larger clone is just one base distant, this may be a read error. The chain joins TRBV2 to TRBJ2-7, with D perhaps TRBD1 or TRBD2 (5 bases each). The CDR3 length is 13 residues. Germline V gene sequence: CDR1 SNHLY, CDR2 FYNNEI. The CDR3 loop reads CASGEGTLLEQYF. The CDR3 nucleotides read TGTGCCAGCGGTGAAGGGACCCTCTTGGAGCAGTACTTC.

This clonotype came up many times. This chain joins TRBV12-3 or TRBV12-4 and TRBJ1-1; no reliable D call. V gave up 8 bases and J gave up 6 bases, with 10 bases separating them. The CDR3 loop spans 11 amino acids. The chain's CDR3 is CASSFPAEAFF. CDR3 sequence (DNA): TGTGCCAGCTCGTTTCCCGCTGAAGCTTTCTTT.

This clonotype was recorded many times. V gene TRBV7-9 combines with J gene TRBJ1-5; D call uncertain. The CDR3 is 14 amino acids. V dropped 3 bases and J dropped 2 bases, with 8 bases sitting between them. The germline CDR1 and CDR2 sequences are SEHNR and FQNEAQ (reference sequence). The DNA for the CDR3 is TGTGCCAGCAGCTTGACTGACGGCAATCAGCCCCAGCATTTT. Translating gives CASSLTDGNQPQHF.

The sample holds many counts of this clonotype. The V and J genes are TRBV5-4 and TRBJ1-2; TRBD1 is a possible D gene (5 bases). CDR3 length: 15 residues. V gave up 4 bases and J gave up 1 base, with 14 bases separating them. CDR1 is SGHNT, CDR2 YYREEE, per germline (reference sequence). CDR3 loop: CASSAGAAFNYGYTF. Here the CDR3 DNA reads TGTGCCAGCAGCGCCGGGGCAGCGTTTAACTATGGCTACACCTTC.

This clonotype showed up many times. This chain uses TRBV29-1 with TRBJ1-2, with unresolved D. Germline-derived CDR1 and CDR2 are SQVTM and ANQGSEA. CDR3 length equals 12 residues. V shed 6 bases and J shed 2 bases, with 10 bases lying between them. The chain's CDR3 is CSVLPQNYGYTF. The CDR3, as DNA: TGCAGCGTCCTCCCACAGAACTATGGCTACACCTTC.

The chain joins TRBV6-5 to TRBJ1-3; TRBD1 aligns across 7 bases. Unmatched junction bases numbered 15, after V lost 8 bases and J lost 2 bases. The CDR3 loop spans 17 amino acids. The germline V gene encodes CDR1 MNHEY and CDR2 SVGAGI. CDR3 residues: CASGTDYRGSAGNTIYF. The CDR3 nucleotides are TGTGCCAGCGGAACCGATTACAGGGGATCTGCTGGAAACACCATATATTTT.

This clonotype was detected only a few times. The CDR3, as DNA: TGCAGCGGCTCAGGAGCCACGAACACCGGGGAGCTGTTTTTT. This translates into CSGSGATNTGELFF. V usage is TRBV29-1 and J usage is TRBJ2-2; no clear D gene. Germline-derived CDR1 and CDR2 are SQVTM and ANQGSEA. Trimming removed 7 bases from V and 0 bases from J, with 12 bases in between. There are 14 residues in the CDR3.

The V call is TRBV2, the J call TRBJ1-1; tentative D call: TRBD1 (6 bases). The CDR3 has 12 amino acids. V lost 11 bases to trimming and J lost 4 bases, with 14 bases between them. The germline gives CDR1 SNHLY, CDR2 FYNNEI. The CDR3 spells CARLTGRTEAFF. The CDR3 DNA is TGTGCCCGATTGACAGGTCGCACTGAAGCTTTCTTT.

A word on this clonotype: This may stem from a read error, because a much larger clone lies one nucleotide away. The gene calls are TRBV29-1 and TRBJ1-1, with unresolved D. From germline, CDR1 is SQVTM and CDR2 ANQGSEA. Trimming pared 0 bases from V and 5 bases from J, leaving 10 bases between. The CDR3 length is 13 residues. The CDR3 sequence is CSVEDFSATEAFF. The CDR3 DNA reads as TGCAGCGTTGAAGACTTTTCGGCGACTGAAGCTTTCTTT. The variable domain in full, with the rest retrieved from reference TRBV29-1 and TRBJ1-1, is SAVISQKPSRDICQRGTSLTIQCQVDSQVTMMFWYRQQPGQSLTLIATANQGSEATYESGFVIDKFPISRPNLTFSTLTVSNMSPEDSSIYLCSVEDFSATEAFFGQGTRLTVV.

This clonotype came up many times. V and J are TRBV7-9 and TRBJ2-7; 7 bases are shared with TRBD2. The CDR3 contains 15 residues. Germline CDR1 reads SEHNR; CDR2 reads FQNEAQ (reference sequence). The junction had 9 bases not matched to a gene; V was cut back by 6 bases and J by 1 base. CDR3: CASSPTRGGSYEQYF. CDR3 DNA sequence: TGTGCCAGCAGTCCCACTCGCGGGGGATCCTACGAGCAGTACTTC.

About this clonotype itself: Given a much more abundant clone one base away, this may be a read error. The chain joins TRBV5-1 to TRBJ1-2; tentative D call: TRBD1 (5 bases). The CDR3 is 14 amino acids. Trimming took off 4 bases at V and 5 bases at J, with 15 bases between the two ends. Germline values: CDR1 SGHRS, CDR2 YFSETQ. The CDR3 region is CASSLGPGEYGYTF. DNA for the CDR3: TGCGCCAGCAGCCTGGGGCCAGGCGAGTATGGCTACACCTTC.

The chain has TRBV29-1 and TRBJ1-2; TRBD1 might be the D (6 bases). Germline V gene sequence: CDR1 SQVTM, CDR2 ANQGSEA. The CDR3 runs to 13 residues. The V gene lost 6 bases and the J gene lost 2 bases, with 13 bases spanning the gap. This CDR3 is CSVGGALNYGYTF. DNA for the CDR3: TGCAGCGTGGGGGGGGCGCTGAACTATGGCTACACCTTC.

As DNA, the CDR3 is TGTGACTCATCCCCGTCTGGGGTTAACTATGGCTACACCTTC. Its translation: CDSSPSGVNYGYTF. This chain joins TRBV6-5 and TRBJ1-2; unclear D gene. Germline CDR1 MNHEY, CDR2 SVGAGI. The CDR3 has 14 residues.